This paragraph reports one T cell receptor beta chain. No antigen is known for it. Through template switching, a universal primer site was introduced, and the cDNA contained unique molecular identifiers. One entry per CDR3 protein results from TCRdb running MiXCR on the 5' RACE reads. The sample includes around 450,000 distinct CDR3 sequences, approximately 14% of them seen just once. The sample belongs to a study of identical twins. Study findings and constraints: The study found excess low generation probability among twin-shared out-of-frame alpha sequences. Modelling underestimated the level of out-of-frame TCR alpha sharing observed in monozygotic twins.

A further study also used this sample, focusing on yellow fever vaccine responses in identical twins.

Sequenced sample: CD4+ T cells sorted from blood. This receptor was taken from a woman between 18 and 30 years old in good health.

CDR3 region: CASSNWDRGEQYF. The CDR3 bases are TGTGCCAGCAGCAACTGGGACAGGGGCGAGCAGTACTTC. The chain links TRBV9 to TRBJ2-7, with 10 nucleotides matching TRBD1. With 4 bases clipped from V and 6 bases from J, the junction kept 4 bases outside the gene matches. The CDR3 is made up of 13 amino acids. Looked up from germline, CDR1 is SGDLS and CDR2 is YYNGEE.